This section outlines one TCR beta chain sequence together with its context. Antigen: not known. Clinical Activity Scores of at least 3, NOSPECS grades of at least 4 and durations under 3 months characterized ophthalmopathy patients. These data originate in a study of T cells in Graves' hyperthyroidism and ophthalmopathy. Study context: Blood from the periphery was taken at initial diagnosis, before any treatment. General study points: Most thyroid clonotypes with frequency above 0.001 were detected in blood. Median prediction lead before ophthalmopathy onset was around seven months with the model.

The CDR3 regions of TCR beta were amplified from RNA transcripts. TCR CDR3 underwent first-round RT-PCR with the HTBI primer set. TCRdb called the multiplex PCR reads again in MiXCR, with one record for every CDR3 protein. The sample comprises some 650,000 distinct CDR3 sequences, approximately 15% of which are singletons, and 2.5% to 4% rests with the top ten. The CDR3 spans 15 residues. Looked up from germline, CDR1 is SEHNR and CDR2 is FQNEAQ (reference sequence). Between the trimmed V and J ends, which lost 5 bases and 2 bases, there was a span of 15 bases. The gene calls are TRBV7-9 and TRBJ1-2; D perhaps matches TRBD1 (5 bases). Sequenced material: blood. The TCR comes from a woman aged 40 to 50 with Graves' ophthalmopathy. The CDR3 DNA reads TGTGCCAGCAGCCCCAACGGGGGAGGAAACTATGGCTACACCTTC. As protein: CASSPNGGGNYGYTF.